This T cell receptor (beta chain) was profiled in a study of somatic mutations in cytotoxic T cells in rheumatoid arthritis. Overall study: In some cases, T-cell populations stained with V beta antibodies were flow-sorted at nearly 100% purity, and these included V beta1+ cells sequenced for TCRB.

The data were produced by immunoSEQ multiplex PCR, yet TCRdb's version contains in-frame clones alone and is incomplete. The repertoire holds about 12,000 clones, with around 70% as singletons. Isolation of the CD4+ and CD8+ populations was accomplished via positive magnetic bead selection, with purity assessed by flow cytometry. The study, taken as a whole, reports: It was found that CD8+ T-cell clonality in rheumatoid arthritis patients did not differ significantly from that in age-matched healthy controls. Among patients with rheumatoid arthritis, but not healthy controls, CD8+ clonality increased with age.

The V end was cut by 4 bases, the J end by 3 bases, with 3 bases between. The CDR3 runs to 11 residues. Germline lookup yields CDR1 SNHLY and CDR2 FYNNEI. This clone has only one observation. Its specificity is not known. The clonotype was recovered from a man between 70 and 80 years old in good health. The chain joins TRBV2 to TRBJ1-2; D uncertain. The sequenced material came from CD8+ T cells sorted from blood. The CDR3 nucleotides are TGTGCCAGCAGTGGAGACTATGGCTACACCTTC. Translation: CASSGDYGYTF.